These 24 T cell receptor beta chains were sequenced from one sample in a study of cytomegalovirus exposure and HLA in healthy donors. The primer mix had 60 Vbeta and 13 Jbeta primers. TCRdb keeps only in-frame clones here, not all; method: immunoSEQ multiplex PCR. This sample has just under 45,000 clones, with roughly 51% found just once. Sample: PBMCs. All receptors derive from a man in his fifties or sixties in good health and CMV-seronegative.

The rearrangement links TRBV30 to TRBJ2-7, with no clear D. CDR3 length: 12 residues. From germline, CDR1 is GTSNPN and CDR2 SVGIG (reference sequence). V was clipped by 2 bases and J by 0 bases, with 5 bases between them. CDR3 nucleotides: TGTGCCTGGAGTCTAGTCTCCTACGAGCAGTACTTC. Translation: CAWSLVSYEQYF.

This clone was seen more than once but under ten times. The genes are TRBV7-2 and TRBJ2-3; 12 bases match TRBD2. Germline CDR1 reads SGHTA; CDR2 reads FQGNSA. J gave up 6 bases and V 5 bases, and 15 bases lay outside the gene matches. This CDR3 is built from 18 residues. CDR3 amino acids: CASSAGRGLAGGGDTQYF. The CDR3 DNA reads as TGTGCCAGCAGCGCCGGTCGAGGCCTAGCGGGAGGGGGGGATACGCAGTATTTT. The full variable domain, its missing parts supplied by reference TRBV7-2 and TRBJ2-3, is GAGVSQSPSNKVTEKGKDVELRCDPISGHTALYWYRQSLGQGLEFLIYFQGNSAPDKSGLPSDRFSAERTGGSVSTLTIQRTQQEDSAVYLCASSAGRGLAGGGDTQYFGPGTRLTVL.

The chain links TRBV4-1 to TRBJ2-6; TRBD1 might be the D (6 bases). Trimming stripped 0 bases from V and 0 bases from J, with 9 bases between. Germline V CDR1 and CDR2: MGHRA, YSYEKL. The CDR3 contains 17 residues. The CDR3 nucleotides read TGCGCCAGCAGCCAAGACGGACAGCTCTCTGGGGCCAACGTCCTGACTTTC. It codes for CASSQDGQLSGANVLTF.

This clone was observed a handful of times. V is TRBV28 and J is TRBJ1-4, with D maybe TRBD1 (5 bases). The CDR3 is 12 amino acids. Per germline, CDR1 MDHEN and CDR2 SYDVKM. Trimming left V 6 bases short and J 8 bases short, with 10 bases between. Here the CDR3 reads CASRWGPEKLFF. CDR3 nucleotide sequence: TGTGCCAGCAGGTGGGGCCCAGAAAAACTGTTTTTT.

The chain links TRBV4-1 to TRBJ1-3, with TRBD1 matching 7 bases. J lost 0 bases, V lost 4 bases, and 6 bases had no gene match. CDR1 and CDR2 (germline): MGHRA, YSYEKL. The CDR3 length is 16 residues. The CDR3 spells CASSLEAGGSGNTIYF. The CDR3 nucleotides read TGCGCCAGCAGCCTTGAGGCAGGGGGCTCTGGAAACACCATATATTTT.

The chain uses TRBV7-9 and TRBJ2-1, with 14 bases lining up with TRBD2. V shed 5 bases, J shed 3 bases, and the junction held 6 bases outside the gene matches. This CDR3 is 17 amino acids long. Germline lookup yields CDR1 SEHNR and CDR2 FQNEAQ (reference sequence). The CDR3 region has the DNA TGTGCCAGCAGCCCTGGGACTAGCGGGAGCATCTACAATGAGCAGTTCTTC. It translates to CASSPGTSGSIYNEQFF.

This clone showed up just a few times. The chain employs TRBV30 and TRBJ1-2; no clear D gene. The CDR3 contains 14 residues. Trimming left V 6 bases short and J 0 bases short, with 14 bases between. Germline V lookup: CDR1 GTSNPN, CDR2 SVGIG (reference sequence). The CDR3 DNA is TGTGCCTGCTCGGCCGGGAGAGCTAACTATGGCTACACCTTC. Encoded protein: CACSAGRANYGYTF.

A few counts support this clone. Here the CDR3 DNA reads TGTGCCAGCAGTGAGGTGGGAGGCTACACTGAAGCTTTCTTT. Translating gives CASSEVGGYTEAFF. This chain uses TRBV6-1 with TRBJ1-1; D gene uncertain. CDR1 is MNHNS, CDR2 SASEGT, per germline. Trimming removed 3 bases from V and 3 bases from J, with 11 bases in between. The CDR3 totals 14 residues.

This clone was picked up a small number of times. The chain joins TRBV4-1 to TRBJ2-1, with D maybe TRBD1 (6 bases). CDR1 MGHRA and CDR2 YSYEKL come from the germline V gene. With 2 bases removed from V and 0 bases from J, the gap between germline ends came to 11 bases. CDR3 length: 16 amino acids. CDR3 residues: CASSQRQASSYNEQFF. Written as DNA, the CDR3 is TGCGCCAGCAGCCAAAGACAGGCAAGCTCCTACAATGAGCAGTTCTTC.

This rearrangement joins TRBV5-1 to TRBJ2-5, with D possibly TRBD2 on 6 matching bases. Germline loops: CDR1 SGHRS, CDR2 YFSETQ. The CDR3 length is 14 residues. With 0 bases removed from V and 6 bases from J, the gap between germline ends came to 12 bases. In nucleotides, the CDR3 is TGCGCCAGCAGCTTGGAGATGGGGAGGCAGACCCAGTACTTC. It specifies CASSLEMGRQTQYF.

The CDR3 nucleotides are TGTGCCAGCAGCTTACTAGCGGGCACAGATACGCAGTATTTT. Translating gives CASSLLAGTDTQYF. The chain recombines TRBV7-2 with TRBJ2-3; TRBD2 aligns across 7 bases. J lost 1 base, V lost 2 bases, and 0 bases had no gene match. The CDR3 is 14 residues long. Germline V gene sequence: CDR1 SGHTA, CDR2 FQGNSA.

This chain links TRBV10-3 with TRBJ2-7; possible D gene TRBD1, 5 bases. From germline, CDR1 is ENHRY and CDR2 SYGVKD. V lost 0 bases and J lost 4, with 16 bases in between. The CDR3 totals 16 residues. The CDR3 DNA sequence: TGTGCCATCAGTGAGTCGTGGCAGGGAAGTAGGTACGAGCAGTACTTC. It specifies CAISESWQGSRYEQYF.

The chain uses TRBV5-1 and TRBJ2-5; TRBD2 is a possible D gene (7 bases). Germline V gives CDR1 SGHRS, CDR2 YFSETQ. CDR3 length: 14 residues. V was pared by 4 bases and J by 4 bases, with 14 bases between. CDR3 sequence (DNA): TGCGCCAGCAGCCCCGCGGGGGCCCGAGAGACCCAGTACTTC. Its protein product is CASSPAGARETQYF.

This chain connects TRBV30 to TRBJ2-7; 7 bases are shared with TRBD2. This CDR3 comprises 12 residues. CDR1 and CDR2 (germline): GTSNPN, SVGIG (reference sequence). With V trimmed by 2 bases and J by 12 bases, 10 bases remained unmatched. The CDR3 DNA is TGTGCCTGGAGTTCATCGAGCGGGACCGCGTACTTC. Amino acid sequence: CAWSSSSGTAYF. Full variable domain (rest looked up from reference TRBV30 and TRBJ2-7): SQTIHQWPATLVQPVGSPLSLECTVEGTSNPNLYWYRQAAGRGLQLLFYSVGIGQISSEVPQNLSASRPQDRQFILSSKKLLLSDSGFYLCAWSSSSGTAYFGPGTRLTVT.

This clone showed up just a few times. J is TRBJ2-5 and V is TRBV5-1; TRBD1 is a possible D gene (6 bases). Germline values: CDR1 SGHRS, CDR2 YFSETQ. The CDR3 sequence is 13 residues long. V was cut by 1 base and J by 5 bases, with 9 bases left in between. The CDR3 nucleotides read TGCGCCAGCAGCTTGACAGGGAGCGAGACCCAGTACTTC. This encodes CASSLTGSETQYF.

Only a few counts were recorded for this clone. The CDR3 DNA reads TGTGCCAGCAGCTTAGGGGGGGTCTGGGGAGCTTTCTTT. Its translation: CASSLGGVWGAFF. This chain links TRBV11-2 with TRBJ1-1; D is perhaps TRBD1 (5 bases). The germline V and J ends were trimmed by 1 base and 10 bases, with 13 bases remaining between them. Germline assignment: CDR1 SGHAT and CDR2 FQNNGV. The CDR3 spans 13 residues.

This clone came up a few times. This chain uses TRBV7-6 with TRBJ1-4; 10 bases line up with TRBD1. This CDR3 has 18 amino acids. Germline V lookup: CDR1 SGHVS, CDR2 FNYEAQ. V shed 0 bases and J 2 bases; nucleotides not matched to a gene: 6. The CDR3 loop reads CASSLAPDRGKTNEKLFF. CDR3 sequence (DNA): TGTGCCAGCAGCTTAGCGCCGGACAGGGGGAAGACTAATGAAAAACTGTTTTTT.

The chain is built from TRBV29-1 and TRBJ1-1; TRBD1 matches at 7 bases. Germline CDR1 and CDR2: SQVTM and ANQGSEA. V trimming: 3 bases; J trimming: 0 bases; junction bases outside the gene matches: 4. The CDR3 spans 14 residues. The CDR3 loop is CSVETGPLNTEAFF. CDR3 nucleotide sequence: TGCAGCGTTGAGACAGGGCCGTTGAACACTGAAGCTTTCTTT. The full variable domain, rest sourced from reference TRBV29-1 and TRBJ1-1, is SAVISQKPSRDICQRGTSLTIQCQVDSQVTMMFWYRQQPGQSLTLIATANQGSEATYESGFVIDKFPISRPNLTFSTLTVSNMSPEDSSIYLCSVETGPLNTEAFFGQGTRLTVV.

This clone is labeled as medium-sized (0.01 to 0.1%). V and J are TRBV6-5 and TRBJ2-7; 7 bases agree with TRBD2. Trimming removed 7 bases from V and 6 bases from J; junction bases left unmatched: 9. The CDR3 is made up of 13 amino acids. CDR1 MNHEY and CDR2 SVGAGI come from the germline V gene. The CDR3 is CASIRPGGSEQYF. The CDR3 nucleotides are TGTGCCAGCATCCGTCCGGGAGGATCCGAGCAGTACTTC.

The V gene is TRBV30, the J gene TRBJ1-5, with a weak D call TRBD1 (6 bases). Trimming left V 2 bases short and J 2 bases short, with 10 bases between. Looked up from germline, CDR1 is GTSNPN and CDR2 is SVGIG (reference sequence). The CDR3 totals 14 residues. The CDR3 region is CAWSWGRGNQPQHF. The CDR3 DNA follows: TGTGCCTGGAGTTGGGGGCGCGGCAATCAGCCCCAGCATTTT.

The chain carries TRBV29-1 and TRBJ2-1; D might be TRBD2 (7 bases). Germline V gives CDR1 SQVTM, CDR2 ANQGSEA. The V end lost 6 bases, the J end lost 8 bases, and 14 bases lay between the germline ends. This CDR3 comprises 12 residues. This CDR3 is CSVTPGGYEQFF. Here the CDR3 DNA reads TGCAGCGTCACCCCGGGGGGCTATGAGCAGTTCTTC.

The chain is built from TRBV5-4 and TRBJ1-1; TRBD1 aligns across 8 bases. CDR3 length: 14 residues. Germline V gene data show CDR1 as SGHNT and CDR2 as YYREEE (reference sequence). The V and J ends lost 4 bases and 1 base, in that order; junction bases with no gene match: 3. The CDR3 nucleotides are TGTGCCAGCAGCCCCGGACAGGGGAACACTGAAGCTTTCTTT. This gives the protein CASSPGQGNTEAFF. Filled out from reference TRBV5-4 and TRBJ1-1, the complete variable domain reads ETGVTQSPTHLIKTRGQQVTLRCSSQSGHNTVSWYQQALGQGPQFIFQYYREEENGRGNFPPRFSGLQFPNYSSELNVNALELDDSALYLCASSPGQGNTEAFFGQGTRLTVV.

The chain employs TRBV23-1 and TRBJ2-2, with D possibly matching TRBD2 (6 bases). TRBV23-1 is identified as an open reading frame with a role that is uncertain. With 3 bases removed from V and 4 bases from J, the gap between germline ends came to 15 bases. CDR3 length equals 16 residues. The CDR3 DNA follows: TGCGCCAGCAGTCACTCCGGGACTTATATCACCGGGGAGCTGTTTTTT. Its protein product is CASSHSGTYITGELFF.

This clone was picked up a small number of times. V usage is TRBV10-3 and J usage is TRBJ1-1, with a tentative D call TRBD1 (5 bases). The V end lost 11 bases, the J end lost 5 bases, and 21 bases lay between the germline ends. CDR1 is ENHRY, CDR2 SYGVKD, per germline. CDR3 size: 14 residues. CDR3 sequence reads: CASRPGTGGTEAFF. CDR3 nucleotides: TGTGCCTCACGTCCCGGGACGGGAGGGACTGAAGCTTTCTTT.